Here is one TCR beta chain with its context. This clone was counted between two and nine times. Its antigen remains unidentified. One end of the junction varies from germline; a read error may be responsible. This entry comes from a study of vaccination effects on CD4 cells after COVID-19 (dated by TCRdb to between 2021 and 2022). Concerning the study at large: Post-vaccine samples across the study were collected a median of 72 days after the second dose, with a range of 14 to 241. SARS-CoV-2 spike-specific CD4+ TCR repertoires from before and after mRNA vaccination were compared in COVID-19 convalescent patients and in infection-naive vaccine recipients. A total of approximately 9 COVID-19 convalescent patients and 4 SARS-CoV-2-naive healthy vaccine recipients were included in the full study. Cultures from other donors in the study were sequenced using the Oncomine TCR Beta short-read assay on an Illumina iSeq 100.

Libraries were built with the immunoSEQ multiplex PCR assay. DNA from the CD4+ T cells that had been cultured and isolated underwent TCR beta CDR3 sequencing. The original methods were these. Non-productive TCR sequences were removed and reads were trimmed to the CDR3 region, keeping CDR3s of at least 7 amino acids. Antigen-specific clonotypes were identified with the MANAFEST web app by comparing expansion in peptide wells against reference cultures. For clones to be considered positive, expansion at FDR<0.05 versus reference and all other wells, an odds ratio above 5, and a frequency above 0.1% in two replicate wells were required. A clonotype was defined as cross-reactive if the clonotype was significantly expanded both in SARS-CoV-2 spike wells and in at least one common cold coronavirus spike condition. CDR3 similarity was assessed by Levenshtein distance using the stringdist R package, and unrooted trees were constructed with ape in R 3.6.1. Held by TCRdb, this immuneACCESS table contains in-frame sequences only and omits some clones. Under half of the omission traces to an unresolved V gene where checked; the cause of the rest is unknown. For V, J and clone size, that table is used; D and trimming come from the DNA. The sample includes 20,000 to 25,000 clones, with 72% observed a single time. 10% to 13% of the sample comes from the top ten.

What the work shows at the level of the full study, not this receptor alone: In healthy vaccine recipients, vaccine-induced clones were almost all SARS-CoV-2 mono-reactive, with only 1 of 255 being cross-reactive with common cold coronaviruses. Both infection-induced and vaccine-induced clones contracted markedly at late post-vaccination timepoints, which is consistent with waning T cell responses. The study was limited by a small number of convalescent patients, and early post-infection timepoints were lacking.

Inclusive of the bounding cysteine and phenylalanine, the CDR3 is 14 residues long. CDR3 DNA is the only sequence kept; it has 42 bases, read in frame from the first base. Sequences SGHRS (CDR1) and YFSETQ (CDR2) are obtained from the germline V gene. In the ViraFEST assay, PBMC were stimulated with viral peptide pools, and TCR sequencing was then used to find antigen-specific CD4+ T cell clonotypes based on their expansion. After less than eleven days of culture, CD4+ T cells were isolated with the EasySep CD4+ T cell isolation kit. Participants received two doses of either the BNT162b2 or the mRNA-1273 mRNA SARS-CoV-2 vaccine. Healthy vaccine recipients had no prior SARS-CoV-2 infection, confirmed by negative nucleocapsid antibodies before and after vaccination. Some 2 million PBMC per well were cultured with approximately 10 ug/ml peptides in IMDM containing approximately 4.5% human AB serum, about 9 IU/ml IL-2 and gentamicin. On days 3 and 7, half of the culture medium was replaced with fresh IL-2-containing medium. Unless noted otherwise, every peptide stimulation condition was cultured in triplicate wells. Using Ficoll-Paque Plus gradient centrifugation, PBMC were separated from whole blood and then either used fresh or cryopreserved at -140C. The overlapping peptide pools covered the spike proteins of SARS-CoV-2 and of the common cold coronaviruses HCoV-NL63, HCoV-OC43 and HCoV-229E. The QIAamp micro DNA kit was used to extract genomic DNA from the cultured CD4+ T cells.

This TCR derives from a human donor who received a COVID-19 vaccine. The sample was CD4+ T cells from PBMCs cultured with HCoV-NL63 spike peptides, taken after COVID-19 vaccination. The cell subset or site label here, explained by the study, means: HCoV-NL63 spike overlapping peptide pool stimulation. The chain uses TRBV5-1 and TRBJ1-2; 9 junctional bases match TRBD1. The CDR3 region reads CASSPRQGGGISNF. In nucleotides, the sequence is TGCGCCAGCAGCCCAAGACAGGGGGGCGGGATAAGTAACTTC. Joined to the reference TRBV5-1 and TRBJ1-2 proteins, this CDR3 gives the full variable domain: KAGVTQTPRYLIKTRGQQVTLSCSPISGHRSVSWYQQTPGQGLQFLFEYFSETQRNKGNFPGRFSGRQFSNSRSEMNVSTLELGDSALYLCASSPRQGGGISNFGSGTRLTVV.